One sample yielded the 11 T cell receptor beta chains listed below, sequenced in a study of T cell changes during pregnancy in multiple sclerosis (dated by TCRdb to the late 2010s). Library prep was done by the immunoSEQ multiplex PCR assay. The clones in this table, taken by TCRdb from immuneACCESS, are in-frame only. Not every clone is retained; where verified, under half of the shortfall comes from an unresolved V gene, and the cause of the rest is unknown. Across this sample there are roughly 80,000 clones, with about nine tenths seen only once. 1.5% to 2% of the sample comes from the top ten. The starting material was peripheral blood, obtained before pregnancy. All receptors come from a female donor with multiple sclerosis, enrolled in a pregnancy study.

J is TRBJ2-7 and V is TRBV4-1, with 8 bases fitting TRBD1. The CDR3 covers 14 residues. The V segment lost 4 bases and the J segment 5 bases; nucleotides outside the gene matches: 7. Germline V gives CDR1 MGHRA, CDR2 YSYEKL. CDR3 sequence: CASSPRQGFNEQYF. Here the CDR3 DNA reads TGCGCCAGCAGCCCAAGACAGGGGTTCAACGAGCAGTACTTC.

This chain joins TRBV9 and TRBJ2-3; 9 bases fit TRBD2. Germline assignment: CDR1 SGDLS and CDR2 YYNGEE. V trimming: 0 bases; J trimming: 5 bases; junction bases outside the gene matches: 13. CDR3 length equals 18 residues. In nucleotides, the CDR3 is TGTGCCAGCAGCGTAGGGAGCGGGGGGAACTTGTTGGGAGATACGCAGTATTTT. It translates to CASSVGSGGNLLGDTQYF.

V gene TRBV6-5 combines with J gene TRBJ2-2; TRBD1 agrees at 8 bases. Germline CDR1 reads MNHEY; CDR2 reads SVGAGI. This CDR3 contains 15 residues. The ends lost 2 bases at V and 5 bases at J; junction bases unmatched: 4. CDR3 nucleotide sequence: TGTGCCAGCAGTTACCGGTACAGGGGGACCGGGGAGCTGTTTTTT. Protein: CASSYRYRGTGELFF.

The chain employs TRBV5-1 and TRBJ2-3, with 11 bases aligning to TRBD1. The CDR3 is 18 amino acids. V trimming: 3 bases; J trimming: 4 bases; junction bases outside the gene matches: 13. CDR1 and CDR2 from the germline V gene are SGHRS and YFSETQ. Here the CDR3 reads CASSSFGGTGGRADTQYF. CDR3 bases: TGCGCCAGCAGCTCCTTTGGGGGGACAGGGGGAAGAGCAGATACGCAGTATTTT.

This clone has only one observation. The chain recombines TRBV5-4 with TRBJ1-1; D call uncertain. Trimming removed 4 bases at V and 7 bases at J, with 20 bases between. Germline lookup yields CDR1 SGHNT and CDR2 YYREEE (reference sequence). This CDR3 is built from 15 residues. CDR3 bases: TGTGCCAGCAGCCCCGGGGTGGTGGGTCCTAGTGAAGCTTTCTTT. Protein product: CASSPGVVGPSEAFF.

V and J are TRBV28 and TRBJ2-6; TRBD1 is a possible D gene (5 bases). The CDR3 is 15 amino acids. CDR1 is MDHEN and CDR2 is SYDVKM in the germline V gene. Trimming left V 5 bases short and J 4 bases short, with 12 bases between. The CDR3 loop reads CASSPLGAGANVLTF. The DNA of the CDR3 is TGTGCCAGCAGTCCCCTTGGGGCCGGGGCCAACGTCCTGACTTTC.

This sequence joins TRBV7-3 and TRBJ2-1, with TRBD2 as a possible D gene (7 bases). V lost 5 bases, J lost 13 bases, and 15 bases lay in between. This CDR3 spans 12 amino acids. Germline V CDR1 and CDR2: SGHTA, FQGTGA. CDR3 DNA sequence: TGTGCCAGCAGCCGCAAAGGGGGGGACCAGTTCTTC. This codes for CASSRKGGDQFF.

J is TRBJ2-7 and V is TRBV7-2, with TRBD2 identical over 8 bases. Losses at the gene ends were 7 bases for V and 5 bases for J; bases not matched to a gene: 10. From germline, CDR1 is SGHTA and CDR2 FQGNSA. This CDR3 contains 14 residues. The chain's CDR3 is CASTLEAGGDEQYF. The CDR3 DNA follows: TGTGCCAGCACCCTTGAGGCGGGGGGTGACGAGCAGTACTTC.

This clone was seen more than once but under ten times. The chain employs TRBV7-2 and TRBJ1-5; a possible D gene is TRBD1 (5 bases). Germline values: CDR1 SGHTA, CDR2 FQGNSA. The CDR3 is made up of 15 amino acids. The germline V and J ends were trimmed by 0 bases and 3 bases, with 9 bases remaining between them. CDR3 sequence (DNA): TGTGCCAGCAGCTTAGCGTTGACAGCCAATCAGCCCCAGCATTTT. Protein: CASSLALTANQPQHF.

This clone appeared once. The rearrangement joins TRBV2 to TRBJ1-6, with D unclear. V was cut by 4 bases and J by 7 bases, with 8 bases left in between. Germline V gives CDR1 SNHLY, CDR2 FYNNEI. This CDR3 has 13 residues. Here the CDR3 reads CASSAIENSPLHF. The CDR3 DNA reads TGTGCCAGCAGTGCCATAGAAAATTCACCCCTCCACTTT.

The rearrangement links TRBV25-1 to TRBJ2-5; weak D call: TRBD2 (5 bases). The CDR3 runs 15 residues. The germline V gene has CDR1 MGHDK and CDR2 SYGVNS. Trimming cost V 4 bases and J 2 bases, with 14 bases left between them. In DNA, the CDR3 is TGTGCCAGCAGTGCGGCCAGCGGACCTCAAGAGACCCAGTACTTC. Amino acid sequence: CASSAASGPQETQYF.